What follows describes a single T cell receptor beta chain. Its antigen is still unknown. The data were taken from a study of T cells in localized non-small cell lung cancer. Study results and caveats: Heterogeneity is still possible, as just one tumor region was sequenced. Adjacent uninvolved lung had the highest clonality, suggesting focused antigen responses. Appearance in adjacent lung was seen for a median about 59 of the top 100 tumor clones.

With 4 bases removed from V and 5 bases from J, the gap between germline ends came to 18 bases. This CDR3 has 15 residues. Germline CDR1 is SGHNT and CDR2 is YYREEE (reference sequence). The method was immunoSEQ multiplex PCR; TCRdb's version includes in-frame clones alone and lacks a portion of them. The data contain about 40,000 clones, approximately 86% of them singletons. This receptor was taken from a man aged 18 to 49 with stage I lung adenocarcinoma. The specimen comprised peripheral blood, sampled before any cancer treatment. The J gene is TRBJ2-5, the V gene TRBV5-4; D is uncertain. CDR3: CASSPAGRGRETQYF. CDR3 coding DNA: TGTGCCAGCAGCCCGGCTGGACGAGGAAGGGAGACCCAGTACTTC.